These 13 T cell receptor beta chains share one sample of origin, sequenced in a study of blood T cell repertoires in COVID-19. TCRdb's table, derived via immunoSEQ multiplex PCR, lists solely in-frame clones and lacks some. Among under 85,000 clones, more than 70% were seen once, and the ten largest hold over 30%. The sequenced material came from peripheral blood. Every receptor here comes from a man older than 75 with active or convalescent COVID-19.

This chain connects TRBV7-2 to TRBJ2-1, with D unresolved. CDR3 length: 14 residues. CDR1 SGHTA and CDR2 FQGNSA come from the germline V gene. The V end was cut by 1 base, the J end by 3 bases, with 7 bases between. This CDR3 reads CASSLVQNYNEQFF. The CDR3 DNA reads TGTGCCAGCAGCTTAGTTCAGAACTACAATGAGCAGTTCTTC. Variable domain in full (rest from reference TRBV7-2 and TRBJ2-1): GAGVSQSPSNKVTEKGKDVELRCDPISGHTALYWYRQSLGQGLEFLIYFQGNSAPDKSGLPSDRFSAERTGGSVSTLTIQRTQQEDSAVYLCASSLVQNYNEQFFGPGTRLTVL.

V and J are TRBV19 and TRBJ1-2; no definite D call. CDR1 and CDR2 (germline): LNHDA, SQIVND (reference sequence). The ends were cut back, 0 bases at V and 4 bases at J, with 6 bases in the middle. The CDR3 runs to 13 residues. The CDR3: CASSIEGSYGYTF. CDR3 coding DNA: TGTGCCAGTAGTATAGAGGGCAGCTATGGCTACACCTTC.

This sequence joins TRBV29-1 and TRBJ1-4; D is unresolved. The length of the CDR3 is 11 residues. CDR1 and CDR2 from the germline V gene are SQVTM and ANQGSEA. With 3 bases removed from V and 7 bases from J, the gap between germline ends came to 6 bases. The CDR3 is CSVDRGEKLFF. As DNA, the CDR3 is TGCAGCGTTGATCGGGGTGAAAAACTGTTTTTT.

The chain recombines TRBV7-2 with TRBJ1-5, with 10 bases aligning to TRBD1. Germline V gene lookup returns CDR1 SGHTA and CDR2 FQGNSA. This CDR3 contains 15 residues. V lost 1 base, J lost 8 bases, and 5 bases stayed unmatched. The CDR3 reads CASSLGTGGGKPQHF. The CDR3 DNA is TGTGCCAGCAGCTTAGGGACAGGGGGGGGTAAGCCCCAGCATTTT.

The chain joins TRBV19 to TRBJ2-1; TRBD2 agrees at 14 bases. Germline V gene data show CDR1 as LNHDA and CDR2 as SQIVND (reference sequence). The CDR3 runs to 16 residues. With 7 bases clipped from V and 6 bases from J, the junction kept 8 bases outside the gene matches. The chain's CDR3 is CASKTNGLAGGNEQFF. The CDR3 bases are TGTGCCAGTAAAACAAATGGACTAGCGGGGGGCAATGAGCAGTTCTTC.

This clone was seen only a few times. The chain couples TRBV4-2 to TRBJ1-6; no clear D gene. The ends were cut back, 4 bases at V and 2 bases at J, with 15 bases in the middle. Germline V gene sequence: CDR1 LGHNA, CDR2 YNFKEQ. The CDR3 consists of 17 residues. The CDR3 sequence: CASSPRSPGTYNSPLHF. The CDR3 nucleotides are TGTGCCAGCAGCCCGCGGTCCCCGGGAACCTATAATTCACCCCTCCACTTT.

The chain couples TRBV6-2 or TRBV6-3 to TRBJ2-7; 11 nucleotides align to TRBD1. The CDR3 is 18 amino acids. The germline V gene encodes CDR1 MNHEY and CDR2 SVGEGT. Trimming removed 2 bases from V and 2 bases from J; junction bases left unmatched: 11. CDR3 sequence (DNA): TGTGCCAGCAGTTACCGGCACCGGGACAGGGGGTCTACCTACGAGCAGTACTTC. Amino acid sequence: CASSYRHRDRGSTYEQYF.

This clone was counted only a few times. The gene calls are TRBV19 and TRBJ2-7, with TRBD2 matching 9 bases. Losses at the gene ends were 5 bases for V and 7 bases for J; bases not matched to a gene: 12. Germline CDR1 reads LNHDA; CDR2 reads SQIVND (reference sequence). The CDR3 totals 15 residues. The CDR3 protein is CASSPTIAGVREQYF. The DNA of the CDR3 is TGTGCCAGTAGTCCCACAATAGCGGGAGTTCGTGAGCAGTACTTC.

The rearrangement links TRBV4-1 to TRBJ1-2; no clear D gene. Germline CDR1 and CDR2: MGHRA and YSYEKL. The CDR3 length is 14 residues. V was trimmed by 0 bases and J by 4 bases, leaving 9 bases between them. The CDR3 bases are TGCGCCAGCAGCCAAGATCTGGGCGTCTATGGCTACACCTTC. This translates into CASSQDLGVYGYTF.

This clone has at least ten counts. The chain links TRBV6-6 to TRBJ2-3, with no clear D. There are 13 residues in the CDR3. Germline loops: CDR1 MNHNY, CDR2 SVGAGI (reference sequence). Trimming shortened V by 6 bases and J by 4 bases, and 11 bases separated the two germline ends. CDR3 loop: CASSGVAADTQYF. As DNA, the CDR3 is TGTGCCAGCAGCGGCGTCGCGGCAGATACGCAGTATTTT.

Here the CDR3 reads CASSASGFSNQPQHF. The CDR3 DNA follows: TGTGCCAGCAGCGCCTCCGGGTTTAGCAATCAGCCCCAGCATTTT. This chain uses TRBV9 with TRBJ1-5; D not certain. Per germline, CDR1 SGDLS and CDR2 YYNGEE. Trimming cost V 3 bases and J 0 bases, with 10 bases left between them. The CDR3 spans 15 residues. Looking up the rest from reference TRBV9 and TRBJ1-5 gives the full variable domain: DSGVTQTPKHLITATGQRVTLRCSPRSGDLSVYWYQQSLDQGLQFLIQYYNGEERAKGNILERFSAQQFPDLHSELNLSSLELGDSALYFCASSASGFSNQPQHFGDGTRLSIL.

This clone was seen a single time. V gene TRBV30 combines with J gene TRBJ1-1; D remains ambiguous. Per the germline V gene, CDR1 is GTSNPN and CDR2 is SVGIG (reference sequence). V dropped 5 bases and J dropped 3 bases, with 13 bases sitting between them. CDR3 length: 13 residues. Here the CDR3 DNA reads TGTGCCTGGGTAGTGGTTCACTACACTGAAGCTTTCTTT. This codes for CAWVVVHYTEAFF.

The V gene is TRBV9, the J gene TRBJ2-1, with 14 bases that match TRBD2. V gave up 3 bases and J gave up 8 bases; unmatched junction bases: 4. The CDR3 spans 15 residues. Germline assignment: CDR1 SGDLS and CDR2 YYNGEE. CDR3 nucleotide sequence: TGTGCCAGCAGCGAGACTAGCGGGGGGGCCCATGAGCAGTTCTTC. Its translation is CASSETSGGAHEQFF. The whole variable domain, remainder taken from reference TRBV9 and TRBJ2-1, is DSGVTQTPKHLITATGQRVTLRCSPRSGDLSVYWYQQSLDQGLQFLIQYYNGEERAKGNILERFSAQQFPDLHSELNLSSLELGDSALYFCASSETSGGAHEQFFGPGTRLTVL.